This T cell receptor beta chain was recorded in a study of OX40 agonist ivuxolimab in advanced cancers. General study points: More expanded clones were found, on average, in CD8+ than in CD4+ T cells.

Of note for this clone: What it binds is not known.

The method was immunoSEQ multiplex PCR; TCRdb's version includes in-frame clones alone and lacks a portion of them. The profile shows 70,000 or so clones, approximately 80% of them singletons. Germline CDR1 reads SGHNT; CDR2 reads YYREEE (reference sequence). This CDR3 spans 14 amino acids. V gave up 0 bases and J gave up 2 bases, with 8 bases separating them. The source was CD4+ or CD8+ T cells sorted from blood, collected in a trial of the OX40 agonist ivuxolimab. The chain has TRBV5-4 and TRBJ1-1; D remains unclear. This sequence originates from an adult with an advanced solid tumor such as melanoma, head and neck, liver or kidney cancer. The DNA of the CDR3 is TGTGCCAGCAGCTTGGCGAGGGTTAACACTGAAGCTTTCTTT. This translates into CASSLARVNTEAFF.